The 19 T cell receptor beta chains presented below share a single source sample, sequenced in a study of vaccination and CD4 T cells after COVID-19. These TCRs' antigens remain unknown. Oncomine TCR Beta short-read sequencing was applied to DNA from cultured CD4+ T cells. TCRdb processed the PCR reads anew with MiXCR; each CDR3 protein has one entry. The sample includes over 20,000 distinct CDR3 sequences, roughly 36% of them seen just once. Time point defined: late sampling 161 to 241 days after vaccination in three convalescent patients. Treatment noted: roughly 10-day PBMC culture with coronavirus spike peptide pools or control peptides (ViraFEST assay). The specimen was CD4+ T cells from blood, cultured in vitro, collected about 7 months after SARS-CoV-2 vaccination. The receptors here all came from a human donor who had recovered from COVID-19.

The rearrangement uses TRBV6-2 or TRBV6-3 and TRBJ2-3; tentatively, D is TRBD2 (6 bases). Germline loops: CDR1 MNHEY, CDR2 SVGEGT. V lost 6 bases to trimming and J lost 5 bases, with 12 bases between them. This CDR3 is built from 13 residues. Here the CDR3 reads CASRRGGVDTQYF. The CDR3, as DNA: TGTGCCAGCAGAAGAGGAGGGGTAGATACGCAGTATTTT.

Here the CDR3 reads CASSLWPGLAGGAGELFF. CDR3 DNA sequence: TGTGCCAGCAGTCTATGGCCGGGACTAGCGGGAGGGGCCGGGGAGCTGTTTTTT. The genes are TRBV7-3 and TRBJ2-2, with 16 bases fitting TRBD2. The CDR3 runs 18 residues. J lost 6 bases, V lost 6 bases, and 10 bases had no gene match. CDR1 is SGHTA and CDR2 is FQGTGA in the germline V gene.

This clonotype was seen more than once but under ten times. The CDR3 sequence: CSVGDRDGNQPQHF. As DNA, the CDR3 is TGCAGCGTCGGCGACAGGGATGGCAATCAGCCCCAGCATTTT. This rearrangement joins TRBV29-1 to TRBJ1-5, with 7 bases aligning to TRBD1. Germline V gives CDR1 SQVTM, CDR2 ANQGSEA. This CDR3 has 14 amino acids. V shed 6 bases and J 2 bases; nucleotides not matched to a gene: 7.

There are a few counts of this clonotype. The CDR3 region has the DNA TGTGCCAGTCGGAGTCAGGGGGCCGGGTCACCCCTCCACTTT. It yields the protein CASRSQGAGSPLHF. The chain couples TRBV19 to TRBJ1-6; TRBD1 matches at 8 bases. The germline V gene encodes CDR1 LNHDA and CDR2 SQIVND (reference sequence). The CDR3 contains 14 residues. Losses at the gene ends were 8 bases for V and 10 bases for J; bases not matched to a gene: 10.

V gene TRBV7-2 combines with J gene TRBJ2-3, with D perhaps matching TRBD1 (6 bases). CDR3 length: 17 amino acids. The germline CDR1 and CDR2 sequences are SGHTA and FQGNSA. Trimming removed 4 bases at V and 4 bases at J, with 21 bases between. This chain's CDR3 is CASSSYRDKRGPDTQYF. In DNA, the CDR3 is TGTGCCAGCAGCTCCTATAGGGACAAGAGAGGCCCAGATACGCAGTATTTT.

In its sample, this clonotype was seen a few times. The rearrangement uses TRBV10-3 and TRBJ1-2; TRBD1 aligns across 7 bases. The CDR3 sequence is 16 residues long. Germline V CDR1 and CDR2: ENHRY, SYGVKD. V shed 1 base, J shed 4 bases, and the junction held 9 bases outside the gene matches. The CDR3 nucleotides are TGTGCCATCAGTGAGTTCGACAGGGCCGGGGTCTATGGCTACACCTTC. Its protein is CAISEFDRAGVYGYTF.

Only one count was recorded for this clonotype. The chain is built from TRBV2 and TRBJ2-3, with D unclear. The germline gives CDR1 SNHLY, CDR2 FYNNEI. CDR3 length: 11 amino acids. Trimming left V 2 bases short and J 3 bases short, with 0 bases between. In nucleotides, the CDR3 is TGTGCCAGCAGTGAAACAGATACGCAGTATTTT. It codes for CASSETDTQYF.

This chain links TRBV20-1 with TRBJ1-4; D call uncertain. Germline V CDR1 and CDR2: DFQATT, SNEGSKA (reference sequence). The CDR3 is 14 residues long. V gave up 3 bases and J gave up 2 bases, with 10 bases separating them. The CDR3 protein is CSAREGNTNEKLFF. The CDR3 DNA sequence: TGCAGTGCTAGGGAAGGGAATACTAATGAAAAACTGTTTTTT.

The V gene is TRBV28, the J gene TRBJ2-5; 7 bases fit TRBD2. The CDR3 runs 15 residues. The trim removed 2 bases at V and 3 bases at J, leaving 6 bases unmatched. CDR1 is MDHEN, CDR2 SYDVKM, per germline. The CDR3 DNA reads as TGTGCCAGCAGTTTAAGGGGCCTAGCGGAAGAGACCCAGTACTTC. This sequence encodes CASSLRGLAEETQYF.

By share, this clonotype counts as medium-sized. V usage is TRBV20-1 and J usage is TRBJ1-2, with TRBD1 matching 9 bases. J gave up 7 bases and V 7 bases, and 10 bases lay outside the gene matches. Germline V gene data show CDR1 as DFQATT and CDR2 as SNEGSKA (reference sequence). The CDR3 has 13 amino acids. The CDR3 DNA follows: TGCAGTGGAGGGACAGGGATCGGTGGTGGCTACACCTTC. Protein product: CSGGTGIGGGYTF.

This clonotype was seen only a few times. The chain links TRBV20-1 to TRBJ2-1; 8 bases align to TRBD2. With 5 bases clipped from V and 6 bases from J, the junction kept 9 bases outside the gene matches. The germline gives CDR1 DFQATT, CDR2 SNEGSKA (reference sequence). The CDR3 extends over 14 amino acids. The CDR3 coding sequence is TGCAGTGCTTCCAAAGCGGGAGTCGGCAATGAGCAGTTCTTC. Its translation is CSASKAGVGNEQFF.

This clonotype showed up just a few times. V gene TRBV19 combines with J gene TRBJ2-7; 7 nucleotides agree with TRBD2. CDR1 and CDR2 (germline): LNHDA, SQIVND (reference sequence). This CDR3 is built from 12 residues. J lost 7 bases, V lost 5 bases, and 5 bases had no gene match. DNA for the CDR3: TGTGCCAGTAGTGCCGTCGGGGGGGAGCAGTACTTC. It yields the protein CASSAVGGEQYF.

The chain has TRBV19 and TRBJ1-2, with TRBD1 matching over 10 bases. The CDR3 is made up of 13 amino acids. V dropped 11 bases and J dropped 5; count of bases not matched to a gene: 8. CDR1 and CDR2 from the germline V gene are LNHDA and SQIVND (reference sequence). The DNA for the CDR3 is TGTGCCGCGACAGGGGGCAGCTATTATGGCTACACCTTC. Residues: CAATGGSYYGYTF.

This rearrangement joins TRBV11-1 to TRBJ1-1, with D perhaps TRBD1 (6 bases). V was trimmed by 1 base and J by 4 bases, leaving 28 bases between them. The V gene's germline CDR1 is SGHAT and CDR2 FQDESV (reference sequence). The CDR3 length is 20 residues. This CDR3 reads CASSLGWYRTVSFESTEAFF. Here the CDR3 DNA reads TGTGCCAGCAGCTTAGGGTGGTACCGGACAGTCTCGTTCGAGAGCACTGAAGCTTTCTTT.

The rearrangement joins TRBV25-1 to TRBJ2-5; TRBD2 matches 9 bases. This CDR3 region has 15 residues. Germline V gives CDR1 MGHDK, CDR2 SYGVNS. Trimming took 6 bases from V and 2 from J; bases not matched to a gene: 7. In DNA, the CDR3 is TGTGCCAGCAGGCTTAGCGGGAGTGGGCAAGAGACCCAGTACTTC. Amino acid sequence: CASRLSGSGQETQYF.

The CDR3 here is CSATSGLAGGPSTDTQYF. For the CDR3, the DNA is TGCAGTGCAACCTCGGGACTAGCGGGAGGGCCGAGCACAGATACGCAGTATTTT. This sequence joins TRBV20-1 and TRBJ2-3; the match to TRBD2 covers 16 bases. Germline CDR1 is DFQATT and CDR2 is SNEGSKA (reference sequence). The CDR3 has 18 amino acids. V gave up 6 bases and J gave up 0 bases; unmatched junction bases: 9.

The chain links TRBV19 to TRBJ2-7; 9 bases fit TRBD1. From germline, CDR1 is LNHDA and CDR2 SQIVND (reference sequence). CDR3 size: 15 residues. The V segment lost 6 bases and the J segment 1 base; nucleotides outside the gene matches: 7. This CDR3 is CASSYSGTGSYEQYF. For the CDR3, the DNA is TGTGCCAGTAGCTACTCCGGGACAGGGTCCTACGAGCAGTACTTC.

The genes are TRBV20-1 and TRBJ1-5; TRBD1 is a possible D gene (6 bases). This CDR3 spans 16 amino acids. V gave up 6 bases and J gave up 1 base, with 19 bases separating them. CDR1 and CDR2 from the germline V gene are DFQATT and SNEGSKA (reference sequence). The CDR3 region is CSAPKRGAGSNQPQHF. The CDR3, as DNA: TGCAGTGCCCCAAAAAGGGGGGCAGGGAGCAATCAGCCCCAGCATTTT.

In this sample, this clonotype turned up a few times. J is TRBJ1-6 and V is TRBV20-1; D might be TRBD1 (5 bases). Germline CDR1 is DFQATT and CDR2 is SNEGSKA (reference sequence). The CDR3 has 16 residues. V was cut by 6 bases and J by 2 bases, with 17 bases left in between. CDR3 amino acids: CSAPIPGGAYNSPLHF. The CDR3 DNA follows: TGCAGTGCCCCCATCCCCGGGGGGGCCTATAATTCACCCCTCCACTTT.